This TCR beta chain was observed in a study of shared clonotypes between healthy human individuals. Study overall: Each donor's CD4 naive and CD4 memory cells filled three plates apiece, CD8 naive two, and CD8 memory one. General study results and limits: Sampling covered blood only; tissue repertoires likely differ.

Libraries were prepared by immunoSEQ multiplex PCR; TCRdb keeps only in-frame clonotypes and omits some of them. In the table there are some 630,000 clones, about two thirds of which are singletons. Note on this clone: The antigen remains undetermined.

Among the donors, all were Caucasian adults who lived in Nashville, Tennessee. CD4+ cells yielded CD45RA+ naive and CD45RA-negative memory subsets. CDR1 SGHRS and CDR2 YFSETQ come from the germline V gene. The CDR3 spans 19 residues. J was trimmed by 7 bases and V by 0 bases; bases with no gene match: 13. This TCR was recovered from a woman in her twenties or thirties in good health. The sample was memory CD4+ T cells sorted from blood. Stated subset: CD45RA-negative fraction. The chain employs TRBV5-1 and TRBJ2-3; 14 bases match TRBD2. The CDR3 spells CASSLGGTSGSERRNTQYF. CDR3 DNA sequence: TGCGCCAGCAGCTTGGGCGGGACTAGCGGGAGTGAGAGGAGGAATACGCAGTATTTT.